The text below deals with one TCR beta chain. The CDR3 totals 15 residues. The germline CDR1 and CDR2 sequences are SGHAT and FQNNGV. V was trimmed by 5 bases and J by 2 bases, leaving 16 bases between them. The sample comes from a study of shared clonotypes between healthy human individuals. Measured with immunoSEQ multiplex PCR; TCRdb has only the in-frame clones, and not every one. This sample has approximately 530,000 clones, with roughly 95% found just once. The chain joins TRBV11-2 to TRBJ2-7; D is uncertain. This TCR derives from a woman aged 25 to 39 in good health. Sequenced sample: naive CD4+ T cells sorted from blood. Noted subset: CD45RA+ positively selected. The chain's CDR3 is CASSRTESTTYEQYF. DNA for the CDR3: TGTGCCAGCAGCCGTACAGAAAGCACCACCTACGAGCAGTACTTC.